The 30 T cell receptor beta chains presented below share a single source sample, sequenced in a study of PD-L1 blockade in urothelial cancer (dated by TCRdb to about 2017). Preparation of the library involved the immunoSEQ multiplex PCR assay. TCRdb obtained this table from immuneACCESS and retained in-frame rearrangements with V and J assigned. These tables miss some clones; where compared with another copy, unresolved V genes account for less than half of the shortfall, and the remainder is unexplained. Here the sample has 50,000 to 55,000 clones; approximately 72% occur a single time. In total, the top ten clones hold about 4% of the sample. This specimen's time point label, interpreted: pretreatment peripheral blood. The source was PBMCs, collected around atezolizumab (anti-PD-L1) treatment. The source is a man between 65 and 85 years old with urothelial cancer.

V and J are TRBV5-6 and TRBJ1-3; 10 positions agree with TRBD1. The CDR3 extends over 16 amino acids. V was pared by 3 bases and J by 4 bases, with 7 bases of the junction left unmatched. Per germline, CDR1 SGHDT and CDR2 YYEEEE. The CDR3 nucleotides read TGTGCCAGCAGCTCAAACGGACAGGGGGACGGAAACACCATATATTTT. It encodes CASSSNGQGDGNTIYF.

This CDR3 is CASSRGLSTEAFF. Written as DNA, the CDR3 is TGTGCCAGCAGTAGGGGACTTTCCACTGAAGCTTTCTTT. The chain uses TRBV27 and TRBJ1-1, with D possibly TRBD1 on 5 matching bases. The CDR3 runs to 13 residues. Trimming took off 5 bases at V and 4 bases at J, with 11 bases between the two ends. Germline V gene lookup returns CDR1 MNHEY and CDR2 SMNVEV (reference sequence).

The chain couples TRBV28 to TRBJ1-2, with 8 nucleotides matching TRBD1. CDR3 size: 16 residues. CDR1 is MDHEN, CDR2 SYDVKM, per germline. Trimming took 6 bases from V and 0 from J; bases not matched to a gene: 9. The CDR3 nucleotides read TGTGCCAGCAGCCTGGGACAGGCGGCTTCTAACTATGGCTACACCTTC. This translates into CASSLGQAASNYGYTF.

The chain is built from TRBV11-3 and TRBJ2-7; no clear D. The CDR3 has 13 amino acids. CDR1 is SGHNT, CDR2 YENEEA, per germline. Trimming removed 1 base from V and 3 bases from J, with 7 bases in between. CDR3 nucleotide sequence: TGTGCCAGCAGCTTAGGACAAGACTACGAGCAGTACTTC. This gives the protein CASSLGQDYEQYF.

CDR3 in amino acids: CASSQFDSGPYYEQYF. Written as DNA, the CDR3 is TGCGCCAGCAGCCAGTTCGACAGCGGGCCTTACTACGAGCAGTACTTC. This sequence joins TRBV4-1 and TRBJ2-7, with a tentative D call TRBD2 (6 bases). V shed 3 bases and J shed 3 bases, with 18 bases lying between them. Germline CDR1 and CDR2: MGHRA and YSYEKL. The CDR3 spans 16 residues.

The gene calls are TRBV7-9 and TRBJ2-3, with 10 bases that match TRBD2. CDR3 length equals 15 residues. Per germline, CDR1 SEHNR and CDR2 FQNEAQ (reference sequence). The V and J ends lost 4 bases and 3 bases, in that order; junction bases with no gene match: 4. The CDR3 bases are TGTGCCAGCAGCTCAGCGGGGGGGCCGACAGATACGCAGTATTTT. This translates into CASSSAGGPTDTQYF.

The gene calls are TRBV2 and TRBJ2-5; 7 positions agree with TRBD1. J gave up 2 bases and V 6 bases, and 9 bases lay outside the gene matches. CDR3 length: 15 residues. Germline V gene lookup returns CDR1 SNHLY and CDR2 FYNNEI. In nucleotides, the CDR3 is TGTGCCAGCAGAGGATTAGGACAGGCACAAGAGACCCAGTACTTC. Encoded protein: CASRGLGQAQETQYF.

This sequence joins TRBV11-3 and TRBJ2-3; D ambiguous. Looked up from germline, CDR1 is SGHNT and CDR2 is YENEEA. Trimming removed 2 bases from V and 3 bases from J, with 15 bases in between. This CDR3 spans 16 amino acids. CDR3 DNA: TGTGCCAGCAGCTTAATATCCCTAGAGTTGACAGATACGCAGTATTTT. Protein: CASSLISLELTDTQYF.

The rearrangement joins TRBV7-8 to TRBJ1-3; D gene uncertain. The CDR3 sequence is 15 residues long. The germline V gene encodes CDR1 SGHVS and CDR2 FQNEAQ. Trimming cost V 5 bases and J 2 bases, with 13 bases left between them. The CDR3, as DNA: TGTGCCAGCAGCCCCGGGGATGGGGCTGGAAACACCATATATTTT. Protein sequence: CASSPGDGAGNTIYF.

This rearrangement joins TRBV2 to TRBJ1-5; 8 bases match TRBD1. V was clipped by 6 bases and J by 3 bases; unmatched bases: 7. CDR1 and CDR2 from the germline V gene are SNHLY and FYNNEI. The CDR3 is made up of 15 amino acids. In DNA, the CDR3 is TGTGCCAGCAGCTATGGACAGGGTAACAATCAGCCCCAGCATTTT. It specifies CASSYGQGNNQPQHF.

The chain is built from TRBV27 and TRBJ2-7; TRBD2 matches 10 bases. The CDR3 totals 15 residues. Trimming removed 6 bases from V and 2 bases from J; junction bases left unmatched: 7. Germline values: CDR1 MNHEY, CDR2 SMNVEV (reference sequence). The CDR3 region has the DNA TGTGCCAGCAGACAAGAAAGCGGGAGGGCCTACGAGCAGTACTTC. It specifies CASRQESGRAYEQYF.

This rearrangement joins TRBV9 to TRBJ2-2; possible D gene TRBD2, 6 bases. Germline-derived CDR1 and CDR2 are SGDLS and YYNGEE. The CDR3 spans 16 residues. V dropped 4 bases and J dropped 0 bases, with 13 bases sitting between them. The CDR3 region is CASSPFGGTNTGELFF. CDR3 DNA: TGTGCCAGCAGCCCCTTTGGCGGGACGAACACCGGGGAGCTGTTTTTT.

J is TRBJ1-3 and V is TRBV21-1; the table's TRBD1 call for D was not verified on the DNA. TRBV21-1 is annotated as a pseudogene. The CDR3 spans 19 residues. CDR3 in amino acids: CASITRDSYTHPSGNTIYF. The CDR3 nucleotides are TGTGCCAGCATAACCCGGGACAGCTATACCCATCCCTCTGGAAACACCATATATTTT.

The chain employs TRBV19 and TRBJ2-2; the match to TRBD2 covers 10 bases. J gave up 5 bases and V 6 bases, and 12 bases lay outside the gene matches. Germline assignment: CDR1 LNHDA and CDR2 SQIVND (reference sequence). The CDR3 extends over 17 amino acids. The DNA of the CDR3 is TGTGCCAGTAGCACAAGGGAGCGGGAGGGGAGGACCGGGGAGCTGTTTTTT. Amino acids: CASSTREREGRTGELFF.

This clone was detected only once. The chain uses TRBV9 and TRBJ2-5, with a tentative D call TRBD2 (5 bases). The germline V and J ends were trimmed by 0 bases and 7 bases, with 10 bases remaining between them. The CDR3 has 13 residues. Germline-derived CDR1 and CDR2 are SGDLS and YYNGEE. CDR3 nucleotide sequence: TGTGCCAGCAGCGTAGGTCCGGGATGGACCCAGTACTTC. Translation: CASSVGPGWTQYF.

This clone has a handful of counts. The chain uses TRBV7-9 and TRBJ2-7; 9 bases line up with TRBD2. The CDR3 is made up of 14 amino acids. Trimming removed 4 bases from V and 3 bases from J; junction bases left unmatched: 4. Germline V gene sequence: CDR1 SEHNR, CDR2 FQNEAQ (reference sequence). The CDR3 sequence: CASSWTSDNYEQYF. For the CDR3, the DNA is TGTGCCAGCAGCTGGACTAGCGACAACTACGAGCAGTACTTC.

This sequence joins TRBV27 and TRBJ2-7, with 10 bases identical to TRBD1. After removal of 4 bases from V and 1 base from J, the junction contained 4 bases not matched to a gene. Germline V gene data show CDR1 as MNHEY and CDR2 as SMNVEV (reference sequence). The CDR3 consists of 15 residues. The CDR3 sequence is CASSSWTGGSYEQYF. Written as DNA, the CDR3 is TGTGCCAGCAGTTCTTGGACAGGGGGGTCCTACGAGCAGTACTTC.

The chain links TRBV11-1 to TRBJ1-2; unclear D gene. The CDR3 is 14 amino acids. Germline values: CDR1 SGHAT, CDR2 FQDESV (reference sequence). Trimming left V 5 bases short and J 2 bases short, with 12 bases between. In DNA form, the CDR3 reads TGTGCCAGCAGCCATACCTGGGAGAACTATGGCTACACCTTC. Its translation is CASSHTWENYGYTF. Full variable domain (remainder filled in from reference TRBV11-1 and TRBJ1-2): EAEVAQSPRYKITEKSQAVAFWCDPISGHATLYWYRQILGQGPELLVQFQDESVVDDSQLPKDRFSAERLKGVDSTLKIQPAELGDSAMYLCASSHTWENYGYTFGSGTRLTVV.

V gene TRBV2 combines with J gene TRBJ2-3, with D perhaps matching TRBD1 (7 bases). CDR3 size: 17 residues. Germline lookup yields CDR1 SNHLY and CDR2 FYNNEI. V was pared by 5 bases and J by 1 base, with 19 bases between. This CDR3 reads CASSRTTTGTGTDTQYF. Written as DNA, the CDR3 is TGTGCCAGCAGTCGGACTACGACAGGGACGGGCACAGATACGCAGTATTTT. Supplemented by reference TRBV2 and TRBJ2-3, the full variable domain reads EPEVTQTPSHQVTQMGQEVILRCVPISNHLYFYWYRQILGQKVEFLVSFYNNEISEKSEIFDDQFSVERPDGSNFTLKIRSTKLEDSAMYFCASSRTTTGTGTDTQYFGPGTRLTVL.

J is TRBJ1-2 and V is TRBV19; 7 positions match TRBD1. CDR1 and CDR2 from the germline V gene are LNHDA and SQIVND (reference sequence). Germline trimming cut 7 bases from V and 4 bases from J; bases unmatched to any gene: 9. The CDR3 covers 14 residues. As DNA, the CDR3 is TGTGCCAGTACCAGGGGGGTTGAGGTCTATGGCTACACCTTC. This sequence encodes CASTRGVEVYGYTF.

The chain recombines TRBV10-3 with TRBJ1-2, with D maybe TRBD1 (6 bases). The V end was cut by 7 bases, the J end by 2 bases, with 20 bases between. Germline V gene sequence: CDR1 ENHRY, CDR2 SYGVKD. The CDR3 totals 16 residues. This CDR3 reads CAITEFRQVGNYGYTF. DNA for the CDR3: TGTGCCATCACCGAATTCAGACAGGTCGGGAACTATGGCTACACCTTC.

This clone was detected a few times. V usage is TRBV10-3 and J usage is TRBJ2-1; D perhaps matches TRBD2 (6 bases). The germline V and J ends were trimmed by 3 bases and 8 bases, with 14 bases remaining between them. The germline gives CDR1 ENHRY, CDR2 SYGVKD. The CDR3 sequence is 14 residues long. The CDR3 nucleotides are TGTGCCATCAGTGATCGTGGCAGGGACTATGAGCAGTTCTTC. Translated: CAISDRGRDYEQFF.

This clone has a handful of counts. The CDR3, as DNA: TGTGCCAGCAGCTCAGGACTAGCGAGCACCGGGGAGCTGTTTTTT. It is translated as CASSSGLASTGELFF. The V gene is TRBV7-2, the J gene TRBJ2-2; 9 positions match TRBD2. The germline V gene encodes CDR1 SGHTA and CDR2 FQGNSA. This CDR3 spans 15 amino acids. The junction had 4 bases not matched to a gene; V was cut back by 4 bases and J by 4 bases. Variable domain in full (rest from reference TRBV7-2 and TRBJ2-2): GAGVSQSPSNKVTEKGKDVELRCDPISGHTALYWYRQSLGQGLEFLIYFQGNSAPDKSGLPSDRFSAERTGGSVSTLTIQRTQQEDSAVYLCASSSGLASTGELFFGEGSRLTVL.

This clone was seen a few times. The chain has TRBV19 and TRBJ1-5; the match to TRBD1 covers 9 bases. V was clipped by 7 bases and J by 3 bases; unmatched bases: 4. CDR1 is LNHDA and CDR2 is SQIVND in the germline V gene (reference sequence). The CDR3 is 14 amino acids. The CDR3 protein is CASMTGGNNQPQHF. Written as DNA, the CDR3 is TGTGCCAGTATGACAGGGGGAAACAATCAGCCCCAGCATTTT.

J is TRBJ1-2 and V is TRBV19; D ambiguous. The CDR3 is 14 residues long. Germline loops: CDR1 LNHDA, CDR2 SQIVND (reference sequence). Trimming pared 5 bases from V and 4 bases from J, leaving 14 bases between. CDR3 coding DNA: TGTGCCAGTAGTCTGGGAGGCTCGCCCTATGGCTACACCTTC. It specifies CASSLGGSPYGYTF.

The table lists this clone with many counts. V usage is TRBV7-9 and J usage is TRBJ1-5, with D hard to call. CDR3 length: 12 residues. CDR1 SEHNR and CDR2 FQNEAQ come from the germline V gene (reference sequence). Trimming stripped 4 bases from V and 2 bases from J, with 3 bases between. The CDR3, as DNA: TGTGCCAGCAGCTCTCGCAATCAGCCCCAGCATTTT. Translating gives CASSSRNQPQHF.

CDR3 protein: CASTTGGDYEQYF. DNA for the CDR3: TGTGCCAGCACCACAGGGGGGGACTACGAGCAGTACTTC. The chain couples TRBV6-5 to TRBJ2-7; D is perhaps TRBD1 (8 bases). This CDR3 spans 13 amino acids. Germline lookup yields CDR1 MNHEY and CDR2 SVGAGI. V lost 7 bases and J lost 3, with 13 bases in between.

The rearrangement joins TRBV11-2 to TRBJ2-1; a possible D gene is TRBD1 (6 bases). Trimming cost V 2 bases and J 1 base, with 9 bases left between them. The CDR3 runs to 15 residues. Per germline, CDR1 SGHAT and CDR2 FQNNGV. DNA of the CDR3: TGTGCCAGCAGCTTACAGGGGAATTCCTACAATGAGCAGTTCTTC. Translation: CASSLQGNSYNEQFF.

The CDR3 here is CASSLVQGSNQPQHF. CDR3 coding DNA: TGTGCCAGCAGCTTAGTTCAGGGTAGCAATCAGCCCCAGCATTTT. This rearrangement joins TRBV7-2 to TRBJ1-5; TRBD1 is a possible D gene (5 bases). Trimming shortened V by 1 base and J by 0 bases, and 7 bases separated the two germline ends. The CDR3 covers 15 residues. Germline CDR1 SGHTA, CDR2 FQGNSA.

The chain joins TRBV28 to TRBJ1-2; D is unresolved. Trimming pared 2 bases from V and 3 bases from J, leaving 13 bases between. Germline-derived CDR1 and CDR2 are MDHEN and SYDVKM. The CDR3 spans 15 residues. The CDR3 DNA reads TGTGCCAGCAGTTTAGGAGGTTGGGCGGACTATGGCTACACCTTC. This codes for CASSLGGWADYGYTF.